This T cell receptor (beta chain) was sequenced for a study of T cell repertoires in cytomegalovirus infection. Study-level information: Epitope selection comprised recently identified HLA-C-restricted CMV epitopes and well-studied HLA-B-restricted CMV epitopes.

On this clonotype: The antigen is unknown.

TCRdb re-called the reads with MiXCR, one entry per CDR3 protein. The sample contains 450,000 to 600,000 distinct CDR3 sequences, about two fifths of which appear only once. Trimming cost V 10 bases and J 3 bases, with 15 bases left between them. Germline V lookup: CDR1 MNHNS, CDR2 SASEGT. This CDR3 comprises 13 residues. This receptor was identified in a human donor in good health (CMV status not recorded). Some clones in this sample may be carry-over from other donors' samples. Specimen: cultured PBMCs, collected from culture after CMV antigen stimulation. The chain recombines TRBV6-1 with TRBJ1-2, with no clear D. The CDR3 bases are TGTGCCACCAAAATACCTTCGGACTATGGCTACACCTTC. Protein product: CATKIPSDYGYTF.